This TCR beta chain emerged from a study of OX40 agonist ivuxolimab in advanced cancers. Study overall: Allowance was made for prior anti-PD-1, anti-PD-L1 or anti-CTLA-4 therapy, and roughly 40% had some.

Trimming stripped 3 bases from V and 7 bases from J, with 12 bases between. The CDR3 totals 13 residues. The germline V gene has CDR1 SEHNR and CDR2 FQNEAQ (reference sequence). Profiled with immunoSEQ multiplex PCR; TCRdb holds only in-frame clones, not every one. There are approximately 89,000 clones in the sample; around nine tenths occur only once, and around 0.52% lies in the top ten. Study findings and constraints: Within 6 weeks, CD4+ and CD8+ blood T cells expanded clonally at 0.1 to 3.0 mg/kg. Some nonresponders additionally presented with little normalized T-cell clonal expansion. Among the least clonally expanded were partial responders at 0.1-3.0 mg/kg.

Comment on this clone: Its specificity is not known.

This sequence originates from an adult with an advanced solid tumor such as melanoma, head and neck, liver or kidney cancer. The sample was CD4+ or CD8+ T cells sorted from blood, taken in a trial of the OX40 agonist ivuxolimab. The gene calls are TRBV7-9 and TRBJ1-1; D is uncertain. Here the CDR3 DNA reads TGTGCCAGCAGCTTTAGGGCAGACGATGAAGCTTTCTTT. Protein product: CASSFRADDEAFF. The entire variable domain, with the rest obtained from reference TRBV7-9 and TRBJ1-1, is as follows: DTGVSQNPRHKITKRGQNVTFRCDPISEHNRLYWYRQTLGQGPEFLTYFQNEAQLEKSRLLSDRFSAERPKGSFSTLEIQRTEQGDSAMYLCASSFRADDEAFFGQGTRLTVV.